This TCR beta chain was sequenced in a study of CD8 T cells in ankylosing spondylitis. The CDR3 runs to 16 residues. V lost 4 bases, J lost 2 bases, and 19 bases lay in between. Germline-derived CDR1 and CDR2 are SGDLS and YYNGEE. The table lists this clonotype with many counts. TCRdb re-called the 5' RACE reads with MiXCR, one entry per CDR3 protein. The sample shows 29,000 or so distinct CDR3 sequences, 5.3% of them seen only once. Sequencing input: blood, either unsorted or a sorted T cell fraction (not recorded which). The J gene is TRBJ2-7, the V gene TRBV9, with a possible D match to TRBD2 (6 bases). The source is a female donor with ankylosing spondylitis or in good health (not recorded which). This CDR3 is CASSPLGGGPPYEQYF. CDR3 DNA: TGTGCCAGCAGCCCACTGGGAGGAGGTCCCCCCTACGAGCAGTACTTC.